These 8 T cell receptor beta chains originate from one sample sequenced in a study of glioma-infiltrating T cells. TCR alpha and beta CDR3 regions were amplified from RNA using iRepertoire nested multiplex PCR. Each CDR3 protein gets one entry after TCRdb re-called the multiplex PCR reads with MiXCR. Among approximately 93,000 distinct CDR3 sequences, 35% to 45% were seen once, and the ten largest hold 30% to 40%. Sequenced material: glioma tissue, nonneoplastic brain tissue, or PBMCs (not recorded which). These receptors were obtained from a human donor with low-grade glioma or glioblastoma, undergoing nonglioma brain surgery, or in good health (not recorded which).

This clonotype was recorded a few times. The chain combines TRBV4-1 with TRBJ2-7; D might be TRBD1 (5 bases). The ends were cut back, 2 bases at V and 2 bases at J, with 7 bases in the middle. In germline, CDR1 is MGHRA, CDR2 YSYEKL. CDR3 length equals 13 residues. The CDR3 region is CASSQQGAYEQYF. The CDR3 DNA sequence: TGCGCCAGCAGCCAACAGGGTGCCTACGAGCAGTACTTC.

This clonotype occurred many times. V usage is TRBV6-1 and J usage is TRBJ2-2; 10 nucleotides align to TRBD2. The J segment lost 7 bases and the V segment lost 7 bases, leaving 9 bases of the junction unmatched. The CDR3 runs 15 residues. Looked up from germline, CDR1 is MNHNS and CDR2 is SASEGT. The CDR3 sequence: CASTQAGGNIGELFF. The DNA for the CDR3 is TGTGCCAGCACCCAAGCGGGAGGGAATATCGGGGAGCTGTTTTTT.

This clonotype has ten or more counts. CDR3 loop: CSARAPLRADTQYF. Written as DNA, the CDR3 is TGCAGTGCTAGAGCCCCCCTGAGGGCAGATACGCAGTATTTT. V is TRBV20-1 and J is TRBJ2-3; D is possibly TRBD2 (5 bases). The germline CDR1 and CDR2 sequences are DFQATT and SNEGSKA (reference sequence). This CDR3 contains 14 residues. Between the trimmed V and J ends, which lost 1 base and 4 bases, there was a span of 12 bases.

This clonotype was counted ten times or more. J is TRBJ1-6 and V is TRBV6-1; 8 bases agree with TRBD1. This CDR3 is 13 amino acids long. CDR1 MNHNS and CDR2 SASEGT come from the germline V gene. V gave up 5 bases and J gave up 8 bases; unmatched junction bases: 2. CDR3: CASSLTGDSPLHF. CDR3 coding DNA: TGTGCCAGCAGTTTGACAGGGGATTCACCCCTCCACTTT.

In the case of this clonotype: Germline and junction disagree at one end, which may indicate a read error. This chain joins TRBV29-1 and TRBJ1-1; no firm D call. The germline CDR1 and CDR2 sequences are SQVTM and ANQGSEA. This CDR3 is 13 amino acids long. The CDR3 DNA reads TGCAGCGCAGTAACTAGTTGGGGTACTGAAGCTTCCTTT. Its translation: CSAVTSWGTEASF.

The chain uses TRBV15 and TRBJ1-1; no reliable D call. CDR1 and CDR2 (germline): LNHNV, YYDKDF (reference sequence). Trimming cost V 2 bases and J 1 base, with 14 bases left between them. The CDR3 has 16 amino acids. The CDR3 DNA follows: TGTGCCACCAGCAGATTTCCTAGCGGGGAGAACACTGAAGCTTTCTTT. It codes for CATSRFPSGENTEAFF.

In this sample, this clonotype turned up many times. The rearrangement joins TRBV6-1 to TRBJ2-2; 10 bases map to TRBD1. Germline V CDR1 and CDR2: MNHNS, SASEGT. The CDR3 length is 15 residues. Losses at the gene ends were 5 bases for V and 4 bases for J; bases not matched to a gene: 4. The CDR3 protein is CASSYRQGATGELFF. Here the CDR3 DNA reads TGTGCCAGCAGTTACAGACAGGGGGCCACCGGGGAGCTGTTTTTT.

Turning to this clonotype: A much larger clonotype is one base distant, so this may be a read error. The rearrangement joins TRBV28 to TRBJ2-6; D assignment may be TRBD1 or TRBD2 (5 bases each). CDR1 and CDR2 from the germline V gene are MDHEN and SYDVKM. The CDR3 sequence is 15 residues long. CDR3 nucleotides: TGTGCCAGCAGTTGGGGCGGGTCCGGGGCCAACGCCCTGACTTTC. It encodes CASSWGGSGANALTF.